These 24 T cell receptor beta chains were all obtained from the same sample, sequenced in a study of T cell repertoires in cytomegalovirus infection. In TCRdb, the reads were re-called with MiXCR into one record per CDR3 protein. The data show 640,000 or so distinct CDR3 sequences, with roughly 30% seen just once and about 20% held by the top ten. Their target antigens are unknown. The sample was cultured PBMCs, taken from culture after CMV antigen stimulation. The receptors originated from a human donor in good health (CMV status not recorded). Some clones in this sample may be carry-over from other donors' samples.

The chain links TRBV12-3 or TRBV12-4 to TRBJ2-1; 10 bases line up with TRBD2. This CDR3 has 13 amino acids. J was trimmed by 9 bases and V by 4 bases; bases with no gene match: 3. The CDR3 region has the DNA TGTGCCAGCAGTTCTGCTAGCGGGGGTGAGCAGTTCTTC. It encodes CASSSASGGEQFF.

The rearrangement joins TRBV6-6 to TRBJ2-5; 9 bases are shared with TRBD1. The V segment lost 6 bases and the J segment 2 bases; nucleotides outside the gene matches: 7. CDR1 is MNHNY and CDR2 is SVGAGI in the germline V gene (reference sequence). The CDR3 is 15 residues long. The CDR3 spells CASSRQGGTQETQYF. CDR3 sequence (DNA): TGTGCCAGCAGCCGACAGGGGGGTACGCAAGAGACCCAGTACTTC.

This clonotype showed up just once. The chain joins TRBV20-1 to TRBJ2-7; a possible D gene is TRBD2 (6 bases). Germline loops: CDR1 DFQATT, CDR2 SNEGSKA (reference sequence). Trimming took 6 bases from V and 2 from J, leaving 14 bases between them. CDR3 length equals 13 residues. CDR3 in amino acids: CSAHPGSPYEQYF. In DNA, the CDR3 is TGCAGTGCCCACCCCGGGAGCCCCTACGAGCAGTACTTC.

The rearrangement uses TRBV10-2 and TRBJ1-2, with a weak D call TRBD1 (5 bases). CDR1 is WSHSY, CDR2 SAAADI, per germline. CDR3 length equals 17 residues. V shed 3 bases and J shed 4 bases, with 21 bases lying between them. This CDR3 reads CASSERGMGGKSYGYTF. As DNA, the CDR3 is TGCGCCAGCAGTGAAAGAGGGATGGGGGGGAAATCCTATGGCTACACCTTC.

This CDR3 is CASSPGPIGNIQYF. Written as DNA, the CDR3 is TGTGCCAGCTCACCAGGCCCTATCGGGAACATTCAGTACTTC. V usage is TRBV18 and J usage is TRBJ2-4, with unresolved D. The V end was cut by 2 bases, the J end by 7 bases, with 12 bases between. The CDR3 length is 14 residues. CDR1 KGHSH and CDR2 LQKENI come from the germline V gene.

This rearrangement joins TRBV12-3 or TRBV12-4 to TRBJ2-5, with 9 bases lining up with TRBD1. The CDR3 spans 14 residues. After removal of 7 bases from V and 4 bases from J, the junction contained 7 bases not matched to a gene. The CDR3 sequence is CASTEGQGVETQYF. CDR3 DNA sequence: TGTGCCAGCACCGAGGGACAGGGAGTAGAGACCCAGTACTTC.

This clonotype was observed a handful of times. For the CDR3, the DNA is TGTGCCAGCAGCTTTCAGGGTAGTGAGCAGTTCTTC. This translates into CASSFQGSEQFF. The chain couples TRBV7-2 to TRBJ2-1, with D perhaps TRBD1 (5 bases). Germline CDR1 reads SGHTA; CDR2 reads FQGNSA. The V and J ends lost 3 bases and 9 bases respectively, with 9 bases between them. CDR3 length equals 12 residues.

The table lists this clonotype with a few counts. The rearrangement links TRBV7-9 to TRBJ2-7; 8 nucleotides line up with TRBD2. With 6 bases clipped from V and 1 base from J, the junction kept 5 bases outside the gene matches. This CDR3 has 14 amino acids. Germline CDR1 reads SEHNR; CDR2 reads FQNEAQ (reference sequence). CDR3 loop: CASSQSGGSYEQYF. The CDR3 nucleotides are TGTGCCAGCAGTCAAAGCGGGGGATCCTACGAGCAGTACTTC.

This clonotype showed up just a few times. The chain couples TRBV12-3 or TRBV12-4 to TRBJ1-1; 8 positions agree with TRBD1. The V gene end was trimmed by 0 bases and the J gene end by 1 base; junction bases not matched to a gene: 1. The CDR3 sequence is 15 residues long. The CDR3 DNA follows: TGTGCCAGCAGTTTAGCGACAGGGGCGAACACTGAAGCTTTCTTT. Protein sequence: CASSLATGANTEAFF.

The genes are TRBV5-4 and TRBJ2-5; 11 bases are a match to TRBD2. Trimming removed 4 bases from V and 2 bases from J; junction bases left unmatched: 4. This CDR3 has 15 amino acids. CDR1 SGHNT and CDR2 YYREEE come from the germline V gene (reference sequence). CDR3 coding DNA: TGTGCCAGCAGCACACTAGCGGGAGTACAAGAGACCCAGTACTTC. Translation gives CASSTLAGVQETQYF.

This clonotype appeared a few times. V and J are TRBV4-3 and TRBJ2-7; 9 bases are a match to TRBD2. J gave up 2 bases and V 0 bases, and 11 bases lay outside the gene matches. CDR1 and CDR2 (germline): LGHNA, YSLEER. This CDR3 has 18 amino acids. The CDR3 is CASSQDRLAGLATYEQYF. Written as DNA, the CDR3 is TGCGCCAGCAGCCAAGATAGGCTAGCGGGACTGGCGACCTACGAGCAGTACTTC.

This clonotype was counted only a few times. This chain links TRBV20-1 with TRBJ2-7; D is tentatively TRBD1 or TRBD2 (6 bases each). Trimming left V 3 bases short and J 4 bases short, with 13 bases between. The CDR3 runs 13 residues. CDR1 and CDR2 (germline): DFQATT, SNEGSKA (reference sequence). CDR3 sequence: CSARGRTEYEQYF. DNA of the CDR3: TGCAGTGCTAGGGGGAGGACAGAATACGAGCAGTACTTC.

This clonotype was observed many times. This chain connects TRBV7-2 to TRBJ2-3; 7 nucleotides line up with TRBD1. V was pared by 1 base and J by 3 bases, with 7 bases of the junction left unmatched. Germline-derived CDR1 and CDR2 are SGHTA and FQGNSA. This CDR3 spans 16 amino acids. CDR3 protein: CASSLVFGRGTDTQYF. In DNA, the CDR3 is TGTGCCAGCAGCTTAGTGTTTGGCAGGGGGACAGATACGCAGTATTTT.

A few counts support this clonotype. V is TRBV7-6 and J is TRBJ1-4; TRBD1 agrees at 7 bases. This CDR3 has 11 residues. Germline V CDR1 and CDR2: SGHVS, FNYEAQ. Trimming took 7 bases from V and 11 from J; bases not matched to a gene: 4. The CDR3 protein is CASTAQGKLFF. The CDR3 DNA reads as TGTGCCAGCACAGCACAGGGGAAACTGTTTTTT.

This rearrangement joins TRBV7-9 to TRBJ2-1, with 8 bases fitting TRBD2. This CDR3 spans 14 amino acids. After removal of 9 bases from V and 5 bases from J, the junction contained 9 bases not matched to a gene. The germline CDR1 and CDR2 sequences are SEHNR and FQNEAQ (reference sequence). The CDR3 DNA reads as TGTGCCAGTCCTCGGGGGGGGACGGACAATGAGCAGTTCTTC. Translated, it gives CASPRGGTDNEQFF.

This clonotype was detected ten times or more. J is TRBJ1-2 and V is TRBV7-2; TRBD1 matches 8 bases. CDR1 and CDR2 from the germline V gene are SGHTA and FQGNSA. J was trimmed by 5 bases and V by 5 bases; bases with no gene match: 4. CDR3 length: 13 amino acids. The CDR3 loop reads CASSHRQGYGYTF. Written as DNA, the CDR3 is TGTGCCAGCAGCCATAGACAGGGGTATGGCTACACCTTC.

Only a few counts were recorded for this clonotype. V and J are TRBV10-3 and TRBJ1-1, with TRBD1 identical over 7 bases. Losses at the gene ends were 6 bases for V and 1 base for J; bases not matched to a gene: 2. Germline V CDR1 and CDR2: ENHRY, SYGVKD. The CDR3 is made up of 13 amino acids. The DNA for the CDR3 is TGTGCCATCAGGGGGACAGCGAACACTGAAGCTTTCTTT. Its protein is CAIRGTANTEAFF.

The J gene is TRBJ2-7, the V gene TRBV7-6; no clear D. The ends were cut back, 3 bases at V and 7 bases at J, with 13 bases in the middle. CDR1 is SGHVS and CDR2 is FNYEAQ in the germline V gene. The CDR3 is 13 amino acids. This CDR3 is CASSFNPGGEQYF. As DNA, the CDR3 is TGTGCCAGCAGCTTTAACCCAGGTGGGGAGCAGTACTTC.

This chain joins TRBV28 and TRBJ2-5; 10 nucleotides line up with TRBD2. Trimming at V came to 3 bases and at J to 5 bases, leaving 6 bases not matched to a gene. Germline V lookup: CDR1 MDHEN, CDR2 SYDVKM. This CDR3 region has 15 residues. The CDR3 protein is CASSFSGGTRETQYF. The CDR3 region has the DNA TGTGCCAGCAGTTTTAGCGGGGGGACTAGGGAGACCCAGTACTTC.

In its sample, this clonotype was seen once. This chain connects TRBV2 to TRBJ1-5; no clear D gene. The CDR3 spans 15 residues. In germline, CDR1 is SNHLY, CDR2 FYNNEI. Deletions cut 7 bases from V and 0 bases from J, with 13 bases between. Written as DNA, the CDR3 is TGTGCCAGCACCGCACGGCGTTATAGCAATCAGCCCCAGCATTTT. Its translation is CASTARRYSNQPQHF. Combining the CDR3 with reference TRBV2 and TRBJ1-5 gives the whole variable domain EPEVTQTPSHQVTQMGQEVILRCVPISNHLYFYWYRQILGQKVEFLVSFYNNEISEKSEIFDDQFSVERPDGSNFTLKIRSTKLEDSAMYFCASTARRYSNQPQHFGDGTRLSIL.

This chain joins TRBV7-9 and TRBJ2-2, with TRBD2 matching 9 bases. Losses at the gene ends were 2 bases for V and 4 bases for J; bases not matched to a gene: 5. CDR3 length: 16 amino acids. CDR1 is SEHNR and CDR2 is FQNEAQ in the germline V gene (reference sequence). The CDR3 nucleotides are TGTGCCAGCAGCTTATTCCGGACTAGCGCCACCGGGGAGCTGTTTTTT. Translated, it gives CASSLFRTSATGELFF.

This clonotype was counted a single time. The V and J genes are TRBV20-1 and TRBJ2-7, with unresolved D. Trimming removed 5 bases at V and 9 bases at J, with 20 bases between. The CDR3 extends over 13 amino acids. Germline-derived CDR1 and CDR2 are DFQATT and SNEGSKA (reference sequence). CDR3 nucleotides: TGCAGTGCTTTAACAAGCCCAGATACACCGCAGTACTTC. This translates into CSALTSPDTPQYF.

The chain recombines TRBV7-2 with TRBJ1-4; unclear D gene. CDR1 is SGHTA, CDR2 FQGNSA, per germline. Trimming stripped 0 bases from V and 3 bases from J, with 2 bases between. The CDR3 consists of 13 residues. CDR3 in DNA: TGTGCCAGCAGCTTAGCTGCTAATGAAAAACTGTTTTTT. This codes for CASSLAANEKLFF.

In its sample, this clonotype was seen many times. The chain is built from TRBV7-2 and TRBJ2-7; tentatively, D is TRBD1 or TRBD2 (5 bases each). This CDR3 has 13 amino acids. Trimming pared 2 bases from V and 2 bases from J, leaving 7 bases between. Germline loops: CDR1 SGHTA, CDR2 FQGNSA. The CDR3 sequence is CASSLRGAYEQYF. The DNA of the CDR3 is TGTGCCAGCAGCTTAAGAGGGGCCTACGAGCAGTACTTC.